This TCR beta chain appears in the sequencing data of a study of metastatic and nonmetastatic thyroid tumors. Study in general: Blood and tumor or nodule tissue repertoires from malignant and benign thyroid patients were compared.

Each patient went into thyroid surgery without having received any treatment. Methods used by the authors: Clinicopathological groups supplied CDR3 differences that were used to build a distant-metastasis classifier for papillary thyroid cancer. TCRdb reprocessed the PCR reads via MiXCR. The V and J calls follow TCRdb's processing rather than the paper's. The table records 13,000 or so clones, about 33% of them present only once. This clone appeared a few times. Its specificity is not known. The CDR3 covers 13 residues. Trimming removed 3 bases at V and 4 bases at J, with 10 bases between. The germline gives CDR1 MNHNY, CDR2 SVGAGI (reference sequence). General study points: The study reportedly found significantly higher TCR beta diversity in malignant thyroid tumors than benign nodules, in blood and tumor.

This TCR was sampled from a male donor with papillary thyroid cancer or a benign thyroid nodule (not recorded which). Some clones in this sample may be carry-over from other donors' samples. The chain joins TRBV6-6 to TRBJ2-7, with D perhaps TRBD1 (6 bases). The sample was tumor tissue. CDR3 sequence (DNA): TGTGCCAGCAGTTATGGGACACTATACGAGCAGTACTTC. Protein sequence: CASSYGTLYEQYF.